One and the same sample provided the 6 T cell receptor beta chains below, sequenced in a study of regulatory T cells in long-lasting Graves disease. Researchers made TCR beta libraries by using iRepertoire HTBI primers and running Arm-PCR on CDR3 regions. One entry per CDR3 protein results from TCRdb running MiXCR on the multiplex PCR reads. The repertoire has 350,000 to 550,000 distinct CDR3 sequences, about 16% of them found once; the top ten carry about a sixth. Regarding time point: newly diagnosed GD, antithyroid drugs for less than 3 months. The TCR library was made from RNA that had been extracted from PBMCs in TRIzol. This same sample was also taken into another study, of T cells in Graves' hyperthyroidism and ophthalmopathy.

The source was peripheral blood mononuclear cells (PBMCs), collected at new diagnosis, from a patient treated with antithyroid drugs. These receptors all come from a woman in her 30s with Graves disease.

This clonotype was counted between two and nine times. This chain connects TRBV5-4 to TRBJ2-2, with TRBD2 identical over 14 bases. This CDR3 contains 16 residues. The V gene's germline CDR1 is SGHNT and CDR2 YYREEE (reference sequence). The V and J ends lost 4 bases and 5 bases, in that order; junction bases with no gene match: 4. The CDR3 here is CASSGGLAGGTGELFF. The CDR3 coding sequence is TGTGCCAGCAGCGGCGGACTAGCGGGAGGTACCGGGGAGCTGTTTTTT.

The sample holds many counts of this clonotype. V and J are TRBV27 and TRBJ1-5, with unresolved D. The ends were cut back, 4 bases at V and 4 bases at J, with 8 bases in the middle. The germline V gene has CDR1 MNHEY and CDR2 SMNVEV (reference sequence). This CDR3 region has 13 residues. DNA of the CDR3: TGTGCCAGCAGTTACGGTGCGAATCAGCCCCAGCATTTT. It is translated as CASSYGANQPQHF.

This clonotype showed up many times. V and J are TRBV20-1 and TRBJ2-2; D gene unclear. With 6 bases removed from V and 3 bases from J, the gap between germline ends came to 14 bases. Germline V gene lookup returns CDR1 DFQATT and CDR2 SNEGSKA (reference sequence). The CDR3 has 14 amino acids. The CDR3 DNA reads TGCAGTGCGAAGGGAACGCAGGACACCGGGGAGCTGTTTTTT. The encoded protein is CSAKGTQDTGELFF.

This clonotype has ten or more counts. The gene calls are TRBV24-1 and TRBJ2-1; D gene unclear. The CDR3 loop spans 14 amino acids. Germline V gene sequence: CDR1 KGHDR, CDR2 SFDVKD. V was pared by 2 bases and J by 5 bases, with 9 bases between. The chain's CDR3 is CATSDSPINNEQFF. CDR3 DNA: TGTGCCACCAGTGATTCCCCAATAAACAATGAGCAGTTCTTC.

Many counts were recorded for this clonotype. This sequence joins TRBV20-1 and TRBJ2-3, with 9 bases identical to TRBD2. CDR3 length: 15 amino acids. The trim removed 4 bases at V and 0 bases at J, leaving 5 bases unmatched. Looked up from germline, CDR1 is DFQATT and CDR2 is SNEGSKA (reference sequence). The CDR3, as DNA: TGCAGTGCTAATCCGGGACTAGCAAGCACAGATACGCAGTATTTT. Protein product: CSANPGLASTDTQYF.

At least ten counts were recorded for this clonotype. The J gene is TRBJ2-1, the V gene TRBV20-1; 10 bases align to TRBD2. Germline lookup yields CDR1 DFQATT and CDR2 SNEGSKA (reference sequence). The CDR3 has 14 residues. The ends lost 6 bases at V and 4 bases at J; junction bases unmatched: 6. The DNA of the CDR3 is TGCAGTGCCCCCGGGACTAGCGATTACAATGAGCAGTTCTTC. Translated, it gives CSAPGTSDYNEQFF.